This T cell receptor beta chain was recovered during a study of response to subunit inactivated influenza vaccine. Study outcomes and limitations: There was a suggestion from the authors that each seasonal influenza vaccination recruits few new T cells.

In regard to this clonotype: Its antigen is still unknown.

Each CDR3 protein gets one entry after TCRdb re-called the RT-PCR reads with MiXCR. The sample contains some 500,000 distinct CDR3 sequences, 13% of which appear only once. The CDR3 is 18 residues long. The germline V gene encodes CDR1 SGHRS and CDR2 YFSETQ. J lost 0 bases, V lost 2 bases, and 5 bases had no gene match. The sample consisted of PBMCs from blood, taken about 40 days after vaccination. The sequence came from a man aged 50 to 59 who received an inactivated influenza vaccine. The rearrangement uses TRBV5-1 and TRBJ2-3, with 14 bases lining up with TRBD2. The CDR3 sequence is CASSFRTSGGISTDTQYF. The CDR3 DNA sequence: TGCGCCAGCAGCTTCCGGACTAGCGGGGGGATTAGCACAGATACGCAGTATTTT.